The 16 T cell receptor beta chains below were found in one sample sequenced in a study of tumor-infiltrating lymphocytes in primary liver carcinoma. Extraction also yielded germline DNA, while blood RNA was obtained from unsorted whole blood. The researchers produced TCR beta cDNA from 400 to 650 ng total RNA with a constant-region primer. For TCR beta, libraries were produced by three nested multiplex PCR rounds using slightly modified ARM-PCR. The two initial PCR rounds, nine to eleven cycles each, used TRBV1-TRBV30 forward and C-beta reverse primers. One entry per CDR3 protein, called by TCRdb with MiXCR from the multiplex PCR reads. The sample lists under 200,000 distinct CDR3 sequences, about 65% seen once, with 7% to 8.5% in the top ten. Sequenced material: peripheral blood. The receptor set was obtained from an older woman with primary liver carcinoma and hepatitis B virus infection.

The CDR3 protein is CASSSPSQWAAKNIQYF. For the CDR3, the DNA is TGTGCCAGCAGCTCCCCCTCACAGTGGGCGGCCAAAAACATTCAGTACTTC. The gene calls are TRBV11-2 and TRBJ2-4; D is unresolved. The V end was cut by 4 bases, the J end by 1 base, with 17 bases between. This CDR3 has 17 residues. Germline V lookup: CDR1 SGHAT, CDR2 FQNNGV.

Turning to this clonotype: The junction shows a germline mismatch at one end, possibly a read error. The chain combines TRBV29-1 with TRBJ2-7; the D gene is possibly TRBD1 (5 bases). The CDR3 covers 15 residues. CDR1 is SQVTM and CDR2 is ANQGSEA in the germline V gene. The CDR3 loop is CSVIFRQPGSYEQNF. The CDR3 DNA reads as TGCAGCGTCATTTTTCGACAGCCAGGATCCTACGAGCAGAACTTC.

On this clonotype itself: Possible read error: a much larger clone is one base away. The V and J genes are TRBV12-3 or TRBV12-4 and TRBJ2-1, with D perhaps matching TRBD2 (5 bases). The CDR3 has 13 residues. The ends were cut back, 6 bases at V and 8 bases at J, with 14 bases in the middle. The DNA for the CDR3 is TGTGCCAGCAGATGGTCGGGATTTGATGAGCAGTTCTTC. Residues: CASRWSGFDEQFF.

The CDR3: CASSLATSTEAFF. The DNA for the CDR3 is TGTGCCAGCAGCTTGGCCACAAGCACTGAAGCTTTCTTT. The chain carries TRBV5-4 and TRBJ1-1; the D is unclear. The V end was cut by 0 bases, the J end by 4 bases, with 7 bases between. In germline, CDR1 is SGHNT, CDR2 YYREEE (reference sequence). The CDR3 is 13 amino acids.

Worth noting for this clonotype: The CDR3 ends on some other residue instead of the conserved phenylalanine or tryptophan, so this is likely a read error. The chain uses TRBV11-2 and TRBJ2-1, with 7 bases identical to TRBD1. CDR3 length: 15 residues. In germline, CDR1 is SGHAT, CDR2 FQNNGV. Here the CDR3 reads CAGSTGTEVYNEQFI. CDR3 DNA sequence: TGTGCCGGCAGCACCGGGACAGAGGTTTACAATGAGCAGTTCATC.

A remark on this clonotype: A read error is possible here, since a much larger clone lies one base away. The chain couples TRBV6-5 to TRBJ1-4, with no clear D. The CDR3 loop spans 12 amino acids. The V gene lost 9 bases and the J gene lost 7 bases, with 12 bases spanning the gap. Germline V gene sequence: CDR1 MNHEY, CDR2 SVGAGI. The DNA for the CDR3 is TGTGCCAGTAGGATAGGGAGTGAAAAACTGTTTTTT. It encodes CASRIGSEKLFF.

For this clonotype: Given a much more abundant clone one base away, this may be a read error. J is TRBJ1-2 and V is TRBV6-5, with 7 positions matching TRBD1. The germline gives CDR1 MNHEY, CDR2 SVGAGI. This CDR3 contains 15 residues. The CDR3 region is CASSPGQAARYDYTF. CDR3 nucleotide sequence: TGTGCCAGCAGTCCCGGACAGGCCGCCCGCTATGACTACACCTTC.

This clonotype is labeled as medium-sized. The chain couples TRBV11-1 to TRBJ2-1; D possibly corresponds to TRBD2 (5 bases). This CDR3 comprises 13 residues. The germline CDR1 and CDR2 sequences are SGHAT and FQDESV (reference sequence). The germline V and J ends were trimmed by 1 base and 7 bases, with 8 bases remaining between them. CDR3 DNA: TGTGCCAGCAGCTTAGGGACTGTAAATGAGCAGTTCTTC. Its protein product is CASSLGTVNEQFF.

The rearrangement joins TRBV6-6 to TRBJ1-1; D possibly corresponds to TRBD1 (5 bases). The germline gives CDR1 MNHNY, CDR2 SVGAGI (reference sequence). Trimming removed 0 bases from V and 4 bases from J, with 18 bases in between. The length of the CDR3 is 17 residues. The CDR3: CASSYSRAGRRTTEAFF. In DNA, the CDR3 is TGTGCCAGCAGTTACTCGAGGGCAGGGAGAAGGACCACTGAAGCTTTCTTT.

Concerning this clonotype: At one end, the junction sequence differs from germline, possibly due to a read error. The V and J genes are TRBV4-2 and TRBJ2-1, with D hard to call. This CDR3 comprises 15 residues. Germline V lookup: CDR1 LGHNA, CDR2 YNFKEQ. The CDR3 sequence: CASSKDLGSYNEQLF. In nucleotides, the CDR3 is TGTGCCAGCAGCAAAGACCTGGGATCCTACAATGAGCAACTCTTC.

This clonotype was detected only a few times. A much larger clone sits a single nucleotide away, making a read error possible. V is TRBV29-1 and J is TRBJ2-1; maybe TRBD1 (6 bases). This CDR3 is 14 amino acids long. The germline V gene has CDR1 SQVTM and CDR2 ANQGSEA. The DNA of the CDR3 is TGCAGCGTTCGTGACAGGCAGATTTACAATGAGGAGTTCTTC. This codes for CSVRDRQIYNEEFF.

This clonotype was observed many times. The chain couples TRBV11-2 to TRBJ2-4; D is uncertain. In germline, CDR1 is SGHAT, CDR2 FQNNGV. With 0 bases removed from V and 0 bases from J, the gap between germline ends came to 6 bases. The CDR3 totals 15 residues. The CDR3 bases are TGTGCCAGCAGCTTAGAAGGATTAGCCAAAAACATTCAGTACTTC. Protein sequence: CASSLEGLAKNIQYF.

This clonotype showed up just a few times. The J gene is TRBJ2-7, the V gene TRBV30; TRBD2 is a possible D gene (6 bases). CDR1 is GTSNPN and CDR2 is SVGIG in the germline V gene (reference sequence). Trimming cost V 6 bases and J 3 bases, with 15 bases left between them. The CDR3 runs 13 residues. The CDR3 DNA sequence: TGTGCCTGCAGCCGGGACTTCATCTACGAGCAGTACTTC. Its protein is CACSRDFIYEQYF. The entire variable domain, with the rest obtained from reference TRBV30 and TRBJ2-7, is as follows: SQTIHQWPATLVQPVGSPLSLECTVEGTSNPNLYWYRQAAGRGLQLLFYSVGIGQISSEVPQNLSASRPQDRQFILSSKKLLLSDSGFYLCACSRDFIYEQYFGPGTRLTVT.

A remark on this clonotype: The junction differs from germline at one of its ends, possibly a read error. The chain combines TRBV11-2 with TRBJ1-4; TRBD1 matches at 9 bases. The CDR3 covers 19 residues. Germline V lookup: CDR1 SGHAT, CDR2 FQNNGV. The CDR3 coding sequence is TGTGCCAGTAGCTTAGCGGGAGGACAGGGGTCCTCGGTGGACTTAGAGCTGTTTTTT. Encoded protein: CASSLAGGQGSSVDLELFF.

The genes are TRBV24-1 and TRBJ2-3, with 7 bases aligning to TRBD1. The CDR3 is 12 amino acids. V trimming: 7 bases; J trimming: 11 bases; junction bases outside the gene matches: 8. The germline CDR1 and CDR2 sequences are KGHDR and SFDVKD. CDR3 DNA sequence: TGTGCCACCAGCACACAGGGGCGAGAGCAGTATTTT. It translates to CATSTQGREQYF.

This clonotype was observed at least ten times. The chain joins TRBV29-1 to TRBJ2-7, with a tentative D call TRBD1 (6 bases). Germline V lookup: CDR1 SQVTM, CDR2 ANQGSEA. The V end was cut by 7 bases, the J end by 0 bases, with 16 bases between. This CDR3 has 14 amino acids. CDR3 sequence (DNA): TGCAGCGCCACGAGGGAAGGGGGCTCCTACGAGCAGTACTTC. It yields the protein CSATREGGSYEQYF.